Below are 23 T cell receptor beta chains sequenced from a single sample in a study of blood T cell repertoires in COVID-19. Assay: immunoSEQ multiplex PCR; the TCRdb copy retains only in-frame clones and omits some. The sample includes some 200,000 clones, roughly four fifths seen only once; the top ten take about 6.5%. The specimen sequenced was peripheral blood. All receptors come from a woman between 40 and 50 years old with acute or convalescent COVID-19.

The chain links TRBV2 to TRBJ1-5; maybe TRBD1 (6 bases). V shed 6 bases and J shed 4 bases, with 10 bases lying between them. Germline V gene lookup returns CDR1 SNHLY and CDR2 FYNNEI. CDR3 length equals 13 residues. This chain's CDR3 is CASRDTGNQPQHF. In DNA, the CDR3 is TGTGCCAGCAGGGACACAGGGAATCAGCCCCAGCATTTT.

The chain carries TRBV3-1 (or the pseudogene TRBV3-2) and TRBJ2-2; 8 bases fit TRBD1. The germline V gene has CDR1 LGHDT and CDR2 YNNKEL (reference sequence). Losses at the gene ends were 8 bases for V and 8 bases for J; bases not matched to a gene: 13. The CDR3 length is 15 residues. The CDR3 is CASSDRETSPGELFF. The CDR3 DNA reads TGTGCCAGCTCGGACAGGGAGACTTCACCGGGGGAGCTGTTTTTT.

This clone turned up a few times. CDR3 coding DNA: TGTGCCAGCAGCGTAGAGGGACTAGACTACGAGCAGTACTTC. Translating gives CASSVEGLDYEQYF. The rearrangement links TRBV9 to TRBJ2-7; 8 bases are shared with TRBD2. V was pared by 0 bases and J by 3 bases, with 2 bases of the junction left unmatched. Germline V gene sequence: CDR1 SGDLS, CDR2 YYNGEE. CDR3 length: 14 amino acids.

V is TRBV6-4 and J is TRBJ1-6; weak D call: TRBD1 (5 bases). This CDR3 spans 12 amino acids. Deletions cut 9 bases from V and 3 bases from J, with 6 bases between. The germline V gene has CDR1 MRHNA and CDR2 SNTAGT. CDR3 residues: CARQGYNSPLHF. The CDR3 DNA is TGTGCCAGGCAGGGCTATAATTCACCCCTCCACTTT.

The rearrangement joins TRBV27 to TRBJ2-2, with 7 bases identical to TRBD1. J gave up 0 bases and V 7 bases, and 5 bases lay outside the gene matches. The V gene's germline CDR1 is MNHEY and CDR2 SMNVEV (reference sequence). The CDR3 totals 15 residues. The DNA for the CDR3 is TGTGCCAGCAATCCCGGACAGGCGAACACCGGGGAGCTGTTTTTT. It specifies CASNPGQANTGELFF.

This chain connects TRBV27 to TRBJ1-6; 7 nucleotides match TRBD1. Germline CDR1 is MNHEY and CDR2 is SMNVEV (reference sequence). This CDR3 has 18 amino acids. The ends lost 7 bases at V and 7 bases at J; junction bases unmatched: 19. The CDR3, as DNA: TGTGCCAGCACCGATTTTGGGAGAAGGGGACAGTCGAATTCACCCCTCCACTTT. Translating it yields CASTDFGRRGQSNSPLHF.

The CDR3 DNA reads as TGTGCCAGCAAGGCACAGGGCTTTAGCACAGATACGCAGTATTTT. Translating gives CASKAQGFSTDTQYF. The rearrangement links TRBV28 to TRBJ2-3, with D possibly TRBD1 on 6 matching bases. Trimming removed 7 bases at V and 0 bases at J, with 14 bases between. The CDR3 covers 15 residues. Germline V gene data show CDR1 as MDHEN and CDR2 as SYDVKM.

The rearrangement links TRBV5-1 to TRBJ2-2; D is unclear. Germline V lookup: CDR1 SGHRS, CDR2 YFSETQ. This CDR3 region has 15 residues. Trimming took off 4 bases at V and 5 bases at J, with 15 bases between the two ends. The CDR3 spells CASSRYDKRTGELFF. The CDR3 DNA is TGCGCCAGCAGCCGGTACGACAAAAGGACCGGGGAGCTGTTTTTT.

The J gene is TRBJ2-7, the V gene TRBV6-1, with 9 bases fitting TRBD1. CDR1 and CDR2 from the germline V gene are MNHNS and SASEGT. The CDR3 consists of 17 residues. V was clipped by 3 bases and J by 4 bases; unmatched bases: 13. CDR3 sequence reads: CASSDTGGILLPYEQYF. The CDR3, as DNA: TGTGCCAGCAGTGACACAGGGGGCATCCTTCTACCGTACGAGCAGTACTTC.

The chain carries TRBV14 and TRBJ1-2; D remains ambiguous. CDR3 length: 13 residues. V lost 2 bases to trimming and J lost 1 base, with 5 bases between them. The germline V gene has CDR1 SGHDN and CDR2 FVKESK. The CDR3 DNA follows: TGTGCCAGCAGCCAATCCCTTAACTATGGCTACACCTTC. This codes for CASSQSLNYGYTF. Combining the CDR3 with reference TRBV14 and TRBJ1-2 gives the whole variable domain EAGVTQFPSHSVIEKGQTVTLRCDPISGHDNLYWYRRVMGKEIKFLLHFVKESKQDESGMPNNRFLAERTGGTYSTLKVQPAELEDSGVYFCASSQSLNYGYTFGSGTRLTVV.

The CDR3 DNA is TGCGCCAGCAGCTTGGTGAGCGGGAGCTCCTACGAGCAGTACTTC. It translates to CASSLVSGSSYEQYF. The V and J genes are TRBV5-1 and TRBJ2-7, with 8 bases aligning to TRBD2. Germline V gene data show CDR1 as SGHRS and CDR2 as YFSETQ. This CDR3 comprises 15 residues. Unmatched junction bases numbered 2, after V lost 0 bases and J lost 0 bases.

The rearrangement uses TRBV5-1 and TRBJ2-3; 12 bases fit TRBD2. With V trimmed by 3 bases and J by 4 bases, 6 bases remained unmatched. Germline values: CDR1 SGHRS, CDR2 YFSETQ. This CDR3 is built from 16 residues. CDR3 sequence (DNA): TGCGCCAGCAGCTCGGGGACTAGCGGGCTTGCAGATACGCAGTATTTT. It yields the protein CASSSGTSGLADTQYF. The full variable domain, completed using reference TRBV5-1 and TRBJ2-3, is KAGVTQTPRYLIKTRGQQVTLSCSPISGHRSVSWYQQTPGQGLQFLFEYFSETQRNKGNFPGRFSGRQFSNSRSEMNVSTLELGDSALYLCASSSGTSGLADTQYFGPGTRLTVL.

The chain links TRBV19 to TRBJ2-7; D gene unclear. This CDR3 is built from 13 residues. Germline lookup yields CDR1 LNHDA and CDR2 SQIVND (reference sequence). The V gene lost 1 base and the J gene lost 4 bases, with 8 bases spanning the gap. DNA of the CDR3: TGTGCCAGTAGTATAGGAGCCCGGTACGAGCAGTACTTC. Its translation: CASSIGARYEQYF.

CDR3 in DNA: TGTGCCAGCATGGTGGGACAGGGTAAAATCGGGGAGCTGTTTTTT. It specifies CASMVGQGKIGELFF. The rearrangement uses TRBV27 and TRBJ2-2; 9 bases are a match to TRBD1. The germline CDR1 and CDR2 sequences are MNHEY and SMNVEV (reference sequence). This CDR3 has 15 amino acids. Trimming took 7 bases from V and 7 from J; bases not matched to a gene: 10.

The chain joins TRBV3-1 (or the pseudogene TRBV3-2) to TRBJ1-5; maybe TRBD1 (5 bases). CDR3 length: 14 residues. V was trimmed by 0 bases and J by 8 bases, leaving 11 bases between them. Germline-derived CDR1 and CDR2 are LGHDT and YNNKEL (reference sequence). The chain's CDR3 is CASSQELGGKPQHF. CDR3 nucleotides: TGTGCCAGCAGCCAAGAATTGGGGGGTAAGCCCCAGCATTTT.

V is TRBV19 and J is TRBJ1-1; maybe TRBD1 (6 bases). Trimming shortened V by 7 bases and J by 6 bases, and 18 bases separated the two germline ends. This CDR3 contains 14 residues. The germline CDR1 and CDR2 sequences are LNHDA and SQIVND (reference sequence). The CDR3 loop is CASKGRKGDAEAFF. CDR3 coding DNA: TGTGCCAGTAAAGGGCGAAAGGGGGACGCTGAAGCTTTCTTT.

In its sample, this clone was seen a few times. V is TRBV18 and J is TRBJ1-3; 9 nucleotides agree with TRBD1. Germline V CDR1 and CDR2: KGHSH, LQKENI. The V and J ends lost 3 bases and 0 bases, in that order; junction bases with no gene match: 3. The CDR3 is 16 residues long. CDR3 in amino acids: CASSPGQGGSGNTIYF. The CDR3 DNA is TGTGCCAGCTCACCGGGACAGGGCGGCTCTGGAAACACCATATATTTT.

J is TRBJ2-1 and V is TRBV24-1; 10 nucleotides agree with TRBD2. The trim removed 6 bases at V and 9 bases at J, leaving 10 bases unmatched. Germline V gene sequence: CDR1 KGHDR, CDR2 SFDVKD. CDR3 size: 15 residues. In DNA form, the CDR3 reads TGTGCCACCAGTAACACCGGGACTAGCGTGGCTGAGCAGTTCTTC. Its protein is CATSNTGTSVAEQFF.

V is TRBV2 and J is TRBJ2-7; 8 bases match TRBD1. V lost 2 bases, J lost 5 bases, and 8 bases stayed unmatched. CDR1 SNHLY and CDR2 FYNNEI come from the germline V gene. The CDR3 runs 15 residues. CDR3 in amino acids: CASSENGMTGDEQYF. DNA for the CDR3: TGTGCCAGCAGTGAAAATGGGATGACAGGGGACGAGCAGTACTTC.

This rearrangement joins TRBV25-1 to TRBJ2-1, with TRBD2 matching 8 bases. The V segment lost 6 bases and the J segment 3 bases; nucleotides outside the gene matches: 1. This CDR3 comprises 13 residues. Germline CDR1 reads MGHDK; CDR2 reads SYGVNS. The CDR3 reads CASRSGSYNEQFF. CDR3 DNA sequence: TGTGCCAGCAGGAGCGGGAGCTACAATGAGCAGTTCTTC.

This chain connects TRBV19 to TRBJ2-2, with unresolved D. Germline V gives CDR1 LNHDA, CDR2 SQIVND (reference sequence). The CDR3 sequence is 13 residues long. The ends were cut back, 7 bases at V and 4 bases at J, with 10 bases in the middle. The CDR3 sequence is CASTSSPTGELFF. As DNA, the CDR3 is TGTGCCAGTACGAGTAGTCCCACCGGGGAGCTGTTTTTT. Filled out from reference TRBV19 and TRBJ2-2, the complete variable domain reads DGGITQSPKYLFRKEGQNVTLSCEQNLNHDAMYWYRQDPGQGLRLIYYSQIVNDFQKGDIAEGYSVSREKKESFPLTVTSAQKNPTAFYLCASTSSPTGELFFGEGSRLTVL.

The rearrangement joins TRBV19 to TRBJ1-4; TRBD1 matches at 9 bases. There are 15 residues in the CDR3. V shed 8 bases, J shed 8 bases, and the junction held 12 bases outside the gene matches. In germline, CDR1 is LNHDA, CDR2 SQIVND (reference sequence). Here the CDR3 reads CASAKGTGIGEKLFF. The CDR3 DNA reads as TGTGCCAGTGCTAAGGGGACAGGGATAGGAGAAAAACTGTTTTTT.

The V and J genes are TRBV4-1 and TRBJ1-2; tentative D call: TRBD1 (6 bases). V dropped 4 bases and J dropped 4 bases, with 19 bases sitting between them. CDR3 length: 16 amino acids. Germline-derived CDR1 and CDR2 are MGHRA and YSYEKL. The CDR3 region has the DNA TGCGCCAGCAGCCTAGCCGCAGGGGTCTCAACCTATGGCTACACCTTC. Its protein is CASSLAAGVSTYGYTF.